Shown below are 17 T cell receptor beta chains from a single sample sequenced in a study of CD8+ T cells in alopecia areata. Sequencing templates came from extracted RNA that was reverse transcribed into cDNA. TCRdb's copy holds only in-frame clones and misses some; the assay was immunoSEQ multiplex PCR. This sample has some 150,000 clones; 45% to 60% occur once, and the top ten carry roughly a fifth. Material: CD8+ T cells sorted from blood, obtained at week 0. The receptors were sampled from a human donor with alopecia areata.

This clone occurred a few times. This sequence joins TRBV27 and TRBJ1-2; perhaps TRBD1 as D (5 bases). CDR1 is MNHEY, CDR2 SMNVEV, per germline (reference sequence). The CDR3 contains 13 residues. Deletions cut 5 bases from V and 2 bases from J, with 9 bases between. The CDR3 bases are TGTGCCAGCAGTCCGGACAAGAACTATGGCTACACCTTC. This codes for CASSPDKNYGYTF.

Only a few counts were recorded for this clone. Within the sample, other DNA sequences also encode this same CDR3. The chain links TRBV5-1 to TRBJ1-1, with D maybe TRBD1 (5 bases). This CDR3 is 12 amino acids long. V dropped 2 bases and J dropped 4 bases, with 6 bases sitting between them. Per germline, CDR1 SGHRS and CDR2 YFSETQ. This chain's CDR3 is CASSLRGTEAFF. CDR3 DNA: TGCGCCAGCAGCTTAAGGGGCACTGAAGCTTTCTTT.

This clone was detected once. The V and J genes are TRBV9 and TRBJ2-3, with D possibly TRBD1 on 6 matching bases. The CDR3 spans 17 residues. The ends were cut back, 2 bases at V and 2 bases at J, with 18 bases in the middle. Germline V gives CDR1 SGDLS, CDR2 YYNGEE. The DNA of the CDR3 is TGTGCCAGCAGCGTTGATAGTACAGGGAGACTCACAGATACGCAGTATTTT. It codes for CASSVDSTGRLTDTQYF.

This clone was seen a few times. V is TRBV25-1 and J is TRBJ1-4, with a tentative D call TRBD1 (5 bases). Germline V gene lookup returns CDR1 MGHDK and CDR2 SYGVNS. The CDR3 runs 11 residues. The V and J ends lost 7 bases and 8 bases respectively, with 8 bases between them. The CDR3 here is CASTGGEKLFF. The CDR3 bases are TGTGCCAGCACCGGGGGGGAAAAACTGTTTTTT.

The rearrangement links TRBV4-3 to TRBJ1-6; no clear D gene. Germline V lookup: CDR1 LGHNA, CDR2 YSLEER. Trimming left V 4 bases short and J 6 bases short, with 16 bases between. CDR3 length: 16 residues. Written as DNA, the CDR3 is TGCGCCAGCAGCCCGAGCTGGACGGGCTTTAATTCACCCCTCCACTTT. Its protein is CASSPSWTGFNSPLHF.

This clone has a single count. The rearrangement joins TRBV30 to TRBJ2-7; D remains unclear. Trimming left V 5 bases short and J 3 bases short, with 14 bases between. The V gene's germline CDR1 is GTSNPN and CDR2 SVGIG (reference sequence). The length of the CDR3 is 13 residues. CDR3 sequence (DNA): TGTGCCTGGGCCCTTGAAAATTTCTACGAGCAGTACTTC. Amino acids: CAWALENFYEQYF.

J is TRBJ1-2 and V is TRBV2, with TRBD1 matching over 8 bases. The CDR3 sequence is 13 residues long. V gave up 6 bases and J gave up 6 bases; unmatched junction bases: 6. The germline V gene has CDR1 SNHLY and CDR2 FYNNEI. The CDR3: CASSGQGWDGYTF. For the CDR3, the DNA is TGTGCCAGCAGCGGACAGGGTTGGGATGGCTACACCTTC.

The V and J genes are TRBV7-9 and TRBJ2-3; the match to TRBD2 covers 11 bases. V shed 5 bases, J shed 2 bases, and the junction held 6 bases outside the gene matches. The CDR3 contains 16 residues. Germline V gene sequence: CDR1 SEHNR, CDR2 FQNEAQ (reference sequence). The CDR3 reads CASSLGTSGITDTQYF. In DNA, the CDR3 is TGTGCCAGCAGCCTCGGGACTAGCGGAATCACAGATACGCAGTATTTT.

The rearrangement uses TRBV30 and TRBJ2-7; 9 bases map to TRBD1. Germline lookup yields CDR1 GTSNPN and CDR2 SVGIG (reference sequence). J was trimmed by 1 base and V by 4 bases; bases with no gene match: 5. The CDR3 has 14 amino acids. CDR3 in DNA: TGTGCCTGGACGGTCGGGACAGGGTCCTACGAGCAGTACTTC. Its protein product is CAWTVGTGSYEQYF.

This sequence joins TRBV19 and TRBJ1-1; TRBD1 might be the D (5 bases). CDR1 and CDR2 (germline): LNHDA, SQIVND (reference sequence). V lost 5 bases to trimming and J lost 6 bases, with 7 bases between them. This CDR3 is 11 amino acids long. The CDR3 DNA reads TGTGCCAGTAGTTCGGGGGCTGAAGCTTTCTTT. Protein sequence: CASSSGAEAFF.

The chain combines TRBV6-5 with TRBJ1-1, with D perhaps TRBD1 (6 bases). V was clipped by 6 bases and J by 1 base, with 9 bases between them. There are 13 residues in the CDR3. Germline CDR1 reads MNHEY; CDR2 reads SVGAGI. The CDR3 DNA follows: TGTGCCAGCAGGCGGGGGGCGAACACTGAAGCTTTCTTT. It specifies CASRRGANTEAFF.

The chain combines TRBV10-3 with TRBJ1-2; the D gene is possibly TRBD1 (6 bases). This CDR3 region has 17 residues. V gave up 0 bases and J gave up 0 bases, with 14 bases separating them. Germline CDR1 and CDR2: ENHRY and SYGVKD. The CDR3 nucleotides read TGTGCCATCAGTGAGTCGCGGGGGCGGCGGCCTAACTATGGCTACACCTTC. It translates to CAISESRGRRPNYGYTF.

Concerning this clone: Germline is not matched at one junction end, which may reflect a read error. This chain uses TRBV27 with TRBJ2-7; 11 nucleotides line up with TRBD2. This CDR3 spans 16 amino acids. CDR1 MNHEY and CDR2 SMNVEV come from the germline V gene (reference sequence). CDR3: CASSLFSGGASNEQYF. CDR3 DNA sequence: TGTGCCAGCAGTTTATTTAGCGGGGGGGCCTCCAACGAGCAGTACTTC.

V is TRBV7-9 and J is TRBJ2-7, with 7 bases fitting TRBD1. The CDR3 spans 13 residues. Germline loops: CDR1 SEHNR, CDR2 FQNEAQ (reference sequence). J lost 11 bases, V lost 5 bases, and 12 bases had no gene match. The CDR3 sequence is CASSTSDRAGKYF. Here the CDR3 DNA reads TGTGCCAGCAGCACCAGCGACAGGGCTGGGAAGTACTTC.

For this clone: Other DNA sequences from this sample encode an identical CDR3 as well. V gene TRBV30 combines with J gene TRBJ2-7; D gene unclear. Germline V gene sequence: CDR1 GTSNPN, CDR2 SVGIG (reference sequence). This CDR3 is built from 11 residues. The germline V and J ends were trimmed by 3 bases and 0 bases, with 3 bases remaining between them. The DNA of the CDR3 is TGTGCCTGGAGCGGCTCCTACGAGCAGTACTTC. It is translated as CAWSGSYEQYF.

This chain joins TRBV7-9 and TRBJ1-1, with D unclear. V lost 3 bases to trimming and J lost 2 bases, with 7 bases between them. This CDR3 is 13 amino acids long. CDR1 SEHNR and CDR2 FQNEAQ come from the germline V gene (reference sequence). CDR3 sequence: CASSLVINTEAFF. The DNA of the CDR3 is TGTGCCAGCAGCTTGGTGATTAACACTGAAGCTTTCTTT.

The chain joins TRBV29-1 to TRBJ1-1; D not certain. Germline V CDR1 and CDR2: SQVTM, ANQGSEA. The CDR3 covers 12 residues. The V and J ends lost 5 bases and 3 bases respectively, with 10 bases between them. The CDR3 is CSVYVGDTEAFF. The CDR3 coding sequence is TGCAGCGTTTATGTCGGGGACACTGAAGCTTTCTTT.